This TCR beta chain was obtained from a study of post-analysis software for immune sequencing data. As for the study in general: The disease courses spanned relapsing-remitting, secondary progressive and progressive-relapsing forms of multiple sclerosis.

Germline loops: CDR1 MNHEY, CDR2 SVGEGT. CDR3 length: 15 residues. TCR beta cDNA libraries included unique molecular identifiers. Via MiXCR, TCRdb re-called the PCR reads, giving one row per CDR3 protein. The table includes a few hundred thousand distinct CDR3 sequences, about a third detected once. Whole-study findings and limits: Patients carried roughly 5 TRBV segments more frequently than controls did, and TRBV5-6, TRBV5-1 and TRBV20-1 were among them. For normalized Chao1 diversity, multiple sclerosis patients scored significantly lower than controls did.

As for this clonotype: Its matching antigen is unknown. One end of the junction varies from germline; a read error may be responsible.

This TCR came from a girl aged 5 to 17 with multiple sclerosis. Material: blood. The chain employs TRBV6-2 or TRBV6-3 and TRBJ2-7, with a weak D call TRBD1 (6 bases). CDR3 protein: CVSSSIRTVSYEQYF. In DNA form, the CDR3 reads TGTGTCAGCAGTTCCATCAGGACAGTCTCCTACGAGCAGTACTTC.